The source of this TCR beta chain is a study of tumor-infiltrating lymphocytes in primary liver carcinoma. The CDR3 consists of 14 residues. The V gene's germline CDR1 is MNHNS and CDR2 SASEGT. Trimming shortened V by 6 bases and J by 4 bases, and 15 bases separated the two germline ends. TCR beta cDNA was made from 450 to 550 ng total RNA with a constant-region primer. For TCR beta, libraries were produced by three nested multiplex PCR rounds using slightly modified ARM-PCR. The opening two PCR rounds, around 11 cycles each, paired TRBV1-TRBV30 forward primers with a C-beta reverse primer. TCRdb fed the multiplex PCR reads into MiXCR, producing one record per CDR3 protein. The repertoire holds approximately 210,000 distinct CDR3 sequences, with 65% as singletons. Unsorted whole blood served as the source of blood RNA, and germline DNA was extracted as well.

This TCR was recovered from a woman aged 55 to 70 with primary liver carcinoma and hepatitis B virus infection. J is TRBJ1-1 and V is TRBV6-1; D remains ambiguous. The sequencing sample was made of peripheral blood. CDR3 loop: CASRFSGSFTEAFF. The CDR3 DNA sequence: TGTGCCAGCAGGTTTTCGGGGAGCTTCACTGAAGCTTTCTTT.